The 18 T cell receptor beta chains below were found in one sample sequenced in a study of blood T cell repertoires in COVID-19. The table came from immunoSEQ multiplex PCR; TCRdb's copy has only in-frame clones and leaves some out. Of some 250,000 clones listed, around 90% were seen once; the top ten hold about 5%. The sequencing input was peripheral blood. The source of these receptors is a woman aged 55-70 years with COVID-19, enrolled during active disease.

This clone was detected only a few times. This sequence joins TRBV6-4 and TRBJ1-1; unclear D gene. Per germline, CDR1 MRHNA and CDR2 SNTAGT. The CDR3 consists of 13 residues. The V and J ends lost 6 bases and 0 bases respectively, with 8 bases between them. CDR3 nucleotides: TGTGCCAGCAGGGCGGAGGTGAACACTGAAGCTTTCTTT. This gives the protein CASRAEVNTEAFF.

The rearrangement uses TRBV5-4 and TRBJ2-1; 7 positions match TRBD2. CDR3 length equals 14 residues. Germline CDR1 SGHNT, CDR2 YYREEE (reference sequence). Trimming at V came to 4 bases and at J to 7 bases, leaving 8 bases not matched to a gene. The CDR3 nucleotides read TGTGCCAGCAGCGCCCAGGGAGGGTTAAATGAGCAGTTCTTC. It translates to CASSAQGGLNEQFF.

The chain links TRBV4-2 to TRBJ2-2; TRBD2 matches 7 bases. Trimming at V came to 1 base and at J to 0 bases, leaving 2 bases not matched to a gene. The CDR3 sequence is 16 residues long. CDR1 is LGHNA, CDR2 YNFKEQ, per germline. The CDR3 is CASSQGLAANTGELFF. As DNA, the CDR3 is TGTGCCAGCAGCCAAGGACTAGCCGCGAACACCGGGGAGCTGTTTTTT.

The J gene is TRBJ1-5, the V gene TRBV2, with 8 bases aligning to TRBD1. The CDR3 has 13 residues. The J segment lost 6 bases and the V segment lost 8 bases, leaving 6 bases of the junction unmatched. Germline V gene lookup returns CDR1 SNHLY and CDR2 FYNNEI. CDR3 loop: CASRGQGRQPQHF. The CDR3 DNA follows: TGTGCCAGCCGAGGACAGGGACGTCAGCCCCAGCATTTT.

The chain has TRBV5-1 and TRBJ2-1, with 9 bases lining up with TRBD1. This CDR3 is 14 amino acids long. Germline CDR1 SGHRS, CDR2 YFSETQ. The junction had 10 bases not matched to a gene; V was cut back by 6 bases and J by 9 bases. The chain's CDR3 is CASTSGQGMGEQFF. The CDR3 region has the DNA TGCGCCAGCACCTCGGGACAGGGTATGGGTGAGCAGTTCTTC.

This clone showed up just once. The rearrangement uses TRBV7-9 and TRBJ2-7; a weak D match, TRBD1 (5 bases). Germline assignment: CDR1 SEHNR and CDR2 FQNEAQ (reference sequence). The CDR3 runs to 13 residues. V dropped 2 bases and J dropped 1 base, with 6 bases sitting between them. CDR3 residues: CASSLRTSYEQYF. The DNA of the CDR3 is TGTGCCAGCAGCTTAAGGACATCCTACGAGCAGTACTTC.

This clone was recorded a few times. The chain employs TRBV7-2 and TRBJ1-2; 9 bases are shared with TRBD1. Unmatched junction bases numbered 8, after V lost 1 base and J lost 5 bases. Germline assignment: CDR1 SGHTA and CDR2 FQGNSA. The CDR3 runs to 16 residues. The CDR3 DNA reads TGTGCCAGCAGCTTAGGAAGGGACAGGGTGGGATATGGCTACACCTTC. It yields the protein CASSLGRDRVGYGYTF.

The chain has TRBV3-1 (or the pseudogene TRBV3-2) and TRBJ2-5, with 15 bases matching TRBD2. Unmatched junction bases numbered 18, after V lost 4 bases and J lost 3 bases. The CDR3 is 21 residues long. The germline V gene encodes CDR1 LGHDT and CDR2 YNNKEL (reference sequence). Here the CDR3 DNA reads TGTGCCAGCAGCCCTCCGGGACTAGCGGGAGGAGGGTGGTTCTTCGAAGAGACCCAGTACTTC. This codes for CASSPPGLAGGGWFFEETQYF.

The V and J genes are TRBV6-1 and TRBJ1-1; D possibly corresponds to TRBD1 (6 bases). Trimming stripped 3 bases from V and 0 bases from J, with 14 bases between. CDR1 and CDR2 (germline): MNHNS, SASEGT. The CDR3 totals 16 residues. The CDR3 loop is CASSERQGIMNTEAFF. The DNA of the CDR3 is TGTGCCAGCAGTGAGAGGCAGGGGATAATGAACACTGAAGCTTTCTTT.

CDR3: CASSRNDRVYGYTF. CDR3 DNA: TGTGCCAGCAGCCGTAACGACAGGGTCTATGGCTACACCTTC. The rearrangement joins TRBV28 to TRBJ1-2; TRBD1 matches 7 bases. CDR3 length: 14 residues. Germline CDR1 is MDHEN and CDR2 is SYDVKM. Unmatched junction bases numbered 8, after V lost 6 bases and J lost 4 bases.

This clone appeared once. The rearrangement joins TRBV30 to TRBJ1-5, with D possibly being TRBD1 (6 bases). Germline V gene sequence: CDR1 GTSNPN, CDR2 SVGIG (reference sequence). The CDR3 spans 13 residues. Trimming took off 3 bases at V and 9 bases at J, with 15 bases between the two ends. The CDR3 loop reads CAWRVGGGGPQHF. The DNA for the CDR3 is TGTGCCTGGAGAGTGGGGGGGGGCGGGCCCCAGCATTTT.

V is TRBV5-1 and J is TRBJ1-1; D ambiguous. Germline values: CDR1 SGHRS, CDR2 YFSETQ. Trimming removed 7 bases at V and 0 bases at J, with 16 bases between. The CDR3 extends over 15 amino acids. CDR3 protein: CASREQFKLNTEAFF. In DNA, the CDR3 is TGCGCCAGCCGGGAACAGTTCAAACTGAACACTGAAGCTTTCTTT.

V and J are TRBV11-2 and TRBJ2-7, with TRBD2 matching over 8 bases. Germline V gives CDR1 SGHAT, CDR2 FQNNGV. The CDR3 sequence is 14 residues long. V lost 5 bases to trimming and J lost 5 bases; unmatched junction nucleotides: 8. The CDR3 protein is CASSPGGDRHEQYF. DNA for the CDR3: TGTGCCAGCAGCCCCGGGGGGGATCGGCACGAGCAGTACTTC.

The V gene is TRBV7-9, the J gene TRBJ1-1; 8 nucleotides line up with TRBD1. The CDR3 loop spans 16 amino acids. V dropped 1 base and J dropped 4; count of bases not matched to a gene: 8. The V gene's germline CDR1 is SEHNR and CDR2 FQNEAQ (reference sequence). For the CDR3, the DNA is TGTGCCAGCAGCTTAGGAGGACAGGGATCGGGCACTGAAGCTTTCTTT. Encoded protein: CASSLGGQGSGTEAFF.

DNA for the CDR3: TGTGCCAGCAGCCAAGCGCAAACAGGGGGCACTAGCTACACCTTC. It is translated as CASSQAQTGGTSYTF. The chain has TRBV14 and TRBJ1-2; 9 positions match TRBD1. Unmatched junction bases numbered 9, after V lost 1 base and J lost 9 bases. Per germline, CDR1 SGHDN and CDR2 FVKESK. The CDR3 sequence is 15 residues long.

This clone was picked up a small number of times. The chain is built from TRBV7-8 and TRBJ1-6; D gene uncertain. The CDR3 runs 15 residues. V was clipped by 5 bases and J by 7 bases, with 15 bases between them. Germline V gene sequence: CDR1 SGHVS, CDR2 FQNEAQ. CDR3 in amino acids: CASSRDRTGNSPLHF. DNA of the CDR3: TGTGCCAGCAGCCGAGACCGGACGGGGAATTCACCCCTCCACTTT.

This clone was seen just once. The gene calls are TRBV28 and TRBJ2-3; TRBD2 might be the D (7 bases). From germline, CDR1 is MDHEN and CDR2 SYDVKM. This CDR3 contains 16 residues. Trimming pared 8 bases from V and 7 bases from J, leaving 25 bases between. DNA for the CDR3: TGTGCCAGCGGTAGCCGGGGGGCGGGAGATAGGAATACGCAGTATTTT. Translating it yields CASGSRGAGDRNTQYF.

This chain links TRBV19 with TRBJ2-6; the match to TRBD1 covers 8 bases. V was clipped by 11 bases and J by 0 bases; unmatched bases: 9. The CDR3 totals 16 residues. Germline values: CDR1 LNHDA, CDR2 SQIVND (reference sequence). CDR3 sequence: CASSPGGASGANVLTF. The DNA for the CDR3 is TGTGCCTCCTCCCCAGGGGGCGCCTCTGGGGCCAACGTCCTGACTTTC.